These T cell receptor beta chains were read from a single sample in a study of response to subunit inactivated influenza vaccine. TCRdb redid the calling of the RT-PCR reads with MiXCR, one entry per CDR3 protein. Found here are under 950,000 distinct CDR3 sequences, 21% of them singletons; the top ten hold about 9.4%. Here the sequenced sample was PBMCs from blood, taken about 5 days after vaccination. The receptors originated from a man aged 45-60 years who received an inactivated influenza vaccine. The CDR3 runs from the conserved cysteine through the conserved F or W. Each record gives: J gene, clone size, V gene, D gene, CDR3 protein, CDR3 DNA. D genes are given only for firm matches. Not every row has a clone size; where given, it reads once, few, many or a size class.

>TRBJ2-5|.|TRBV7-7|TRBD1
CASSQTGGSSQETQYF
TGTGCCAGCAGTCAAACAGGGGGCTCATCCCAAGAGACCCAGTACTTC
>TRBJ1-6|few|TRBV9|.
CASSPNTGLGSPLHF
TGTGCCAGCAGCCCCAATACCGGTCTCGGCTCACCCCTCCACTTT
>TRBJ2-5|.|TRBV18|.
CASSSERRETQYF
TGTGCCAGCTCATCAGAAAGACGAGAGACCCAGTACTTC
>TRBJ2-1|few|TRBV28|TRBD2
CASSFSTSSYNEQFF
TGTGCCAGCAGTTTCTCGACTAGCAGTTACAATGAGCAGTTCTTC
>TRBJ1-1|few|TRBV5-1|.
CASSLEGLGTEAFF
TGCGCCAGCAGCTTGGAAGGGTTGGGCACTGAAGCTTTCTTT
>TRBJ2-7|.|TRBV6-2/TRBV6-3|TRBD1
CASRTGLVEQYF
TGTGCCAGCAGGACAGGGTTGGTCGAGCAGTACTTC
>TRBJ1-2|many|TRBV12-3/TRBV12-4|.
CASSLTGTYGYTF
TGTGCCAGCAGTTTAACAGGGACCTATGGCTACACCTTC
>TRBJ2-1|many|TRBV5-1|.
CASSLGGRGMNEQFF
TGCGCCAGCAGCTTGGGTGGTCGTGGGATGAATGAGCAGTTCTTC
>TRBJ2-7|.|TRBV27|.
CASSLGGGAGNSYEQYF
TGTGCCAGCAGTTTGGGCGGCGGGGCGGGGAACTCCTACGAGCAGTACTTC
>TRBJ2-1|few|TRBV2|.
CASRGSIYNEQFF
TGTGCCAGCAGAGGATCTATTTACAATGAGCAGTTCTTC
>TRBJ1-3|.|TRBV5-1|.
CASSLAGRAAGNTIYF
TGCGCCAGCAGCTTGGCGGGTAGGGCAGCTGGAAACACCATATATTTT
>TRBJ1-1|.|TRBV6-2/TRBV6-3|.
CASRLGWNTEAFF
TGTGCCAGCAGACTAGGTTGGAACACTGAAGCTTTCTTT
>TRBJ2-5|.|TRBV5-1|TRBD2
CASSLVATSGSFGKTQYF
TGCGCCAGCAGCTTGGTGGCGACTAGCGGGAGTTTCGGGAAGACCCAGTACTTC
>TRBJ2-1|.|TRBV5-1|.
CASKPGPMSYNEQFF
TGCGCCAGCAAACCGGGACCCATGTCCTACAATGAGCAGTTCTTC
>TRBJ2-2|few|TRBV7-2|.
CASSLVARRRSAGELFF
TGTGCCAGCAGCTTAGTTGCGCGTCGACGTTCGGCCGGGGAGCTGTTTTTT
>TRBJ2-2|few|TRBV12-3/TRBV12-4|.
CASSLLIKTGELFF
TGTGCCAGCAGTTTACTAATTAAAACCGGGGAGCTGTTTTTT
>TRBJ2-7|once|TRBV27|.
CASRTDEQYF
TGTGCCAGCAGGACAGACGAGCAGTACTTC
>TRBJ2-5|many|TRBV7-9|.
CASSLDGRETQYF
TGTGCCAGCAGCTTAGATGGAAGAGAGACCCAGTACTTC
>TRBJ2-7|.|TRBV11-2|TRBD1
CASSFTDRDYEQYF
TGTGCCAGCAGCTTTACGGACAGGGACTACGAGCAGTACTTC
>TRBJ1-1|few|TRBV4-1|.
CASSHTVLQATNTEAFF
TGCGCCAGCAGCCACACGGTGCTTCAGGCAACGAACACTGAAGCTTTCTTT
>TRBJ1-5|few|TRBV28|.
CASRPGGGFPNQPQHF
TGTGCCAGCAGGCCGGGGGGAGGATTCCCCAATCAGCCCCAGCATTTT
>TRBJ1-1|few|TRBV15|.
CATSSESTVSTEAFF
TGTGCCACCAGCAGTGAATCGACAGTTTCCACTGAAGCTTTCTTT
>TRBJ2-7|.|TRBV2|.
CASSDDMGYEQYF
TGTGCCAGCAGTGACGATATGGGGTACGAGCAGTACTTC
>TRBJ2-7|few|TRBV27|TRBD1
CASSSLSGGYSYEQYF
TGTGCCAGCAGTTCCCTATCAGGGGGCTATTCCTACGAGCAGTACTTC
>TRBJ2-1|.|TRBV3-1|.
CASRRTGGDLYNEQFF
TGTGCCAGCAGGCGGACCGGGGGCGATCTTTACAATGAGCAGTTCTTC
>TRBJ2-5|few|TRBV12-3/TRBV12-4|.
CASRPPVGETQYF
TGTGCCAGCAGACCCCCAGTGGGAGAGACCCAGTACTTC
>TRBJ2-2|few|TRBV6-1|.
CASRGTGTPNTGELFF
TGTGCCAGCAGGGGGACCGGGACACCGAACACCGGGGAGCTGTTTTTT
>TRBJ1-1|.|TRBV5-1|TRBD1
CASSLQPGGNTEAFF
TGCGCCAGCAGCTTGCAACCAGGGGGGAACACTGAAGCTTTCTTT
>TRBJ1-2|.|TRBV4-2|.
CASSQDQRGRVYGYTF
TGTGCCAGCAGCCAAGATCAACGGGGTCGGGTCTATGGCTACACCTTC
>TRBJ2-5|.|TRBV7-6|TRBD1
CASSLAPGTGEETQYF
TGTGCCAGCAGCTTAGCGCCAGGGACAGGGGAAGAGACCCAGTACTTC
>TRBJ2-2|.|TRBV5-1|.
CASSLASRGPSGELFF
TGCGCCAGCAGCTTGGCCAGCCGGGGGCCAAGCGGGGAGCTGTTTTTT
>TRBJ2-5|.|TRBV9|.
CASSVPGGGETQYF
TGTGCCAGCAGCGTACCAGGGGGAGGGGAGACCCAGTACTTC
>TRBJ2-1|many|TRBV25-1|.
CASNEGLSGYNEQFF
TGTGCCAGCAACGAAGGACTGAGTGGATACAATGAGCAGTTCTTC
>TRBJ2-1|.|TRBV11-2|TRBD2
CASSQVGGGTEQFF
TGTGCCAGCAGCCAAGTGGGGGGAGGGACTGAGCAGTTCTTC
>TRBJ2-7|.|TRBV20-1|TRBD2
CSATLAGGPYEQYF
TGCAGTGCCACTCTAGCGGGAGGGCCATACGAGCAGTACTTC
>TRBJ2-7|.|TRBV4-3|.
CASSQGSGRRYEQYF
TGCGCCAGCAGCCAGGGATCCGGACGGAGATACGAGCAGTACTTC
>TRBJ2-7|.|TRBV5-1|TRBD1
CASSLYPGQGAASYEQYF
TGCGCCAGCAGCCTATATCCGGGACAGGGAGCGGCCTCCTACGAGCAGTACTTC
>TRBJ2-5|.|TRBV11-2|.
CASTRGIWETQYF
TGTGCCAGCACCCGGGGCATCTGGGAGACCCAGTACTTC
>TRBJ1-4|.|TRBV11-2|TRBD1
CASSSRDRGYGTNEKLFF
TGTGCCAGCAGCTCAAGAGACAGGGGGTATGGAACTAATGAAAAACTGTTTTTT
>TRBJ2-7|.|TRBV5-1|TRBD1
CASSYGTGDLLQYF
TGCGCCAGCAGCTACGGGACAGGGGACCTTCTGCAGTACTTC
>TRBJ2-5|.|TRBV29-1|.
CSVGGGGKETQYF
TGCAGCGTTGGAGGGGGGGGTAAAGAGACCCAGTACTTC
>TRBJ2-5|few|TRBV15|TRBD2
CATSRDFGSGGLQETQYF
TGTGCCACCAGCAGAGATTTTGGAAGCGGGGGACTTCAAGAGACCCAGTACTTC
>TRBJ2-1|many|TRBV27|TRBD1
CASSLSGTGLNEQFF
TGTGCCAGCAGTTTATCAGGGACAGGGCTCAATGAGCAGTTCTTC
>TRBJ1-2|.|TRBV6-1|.
CASSRTAGGGYTF
TGTGCCAGCAGTCGGACGGCTGGAGGTGGCTACACCTTC
>TRBJ2-3|few|TRBV27|TRBD2
CASSFGASGGKITDTQYF
TGTGCCAGCAGCTTCGGGGCTAGCGGGGGGAAGATCACAGATACGCAGTATTTT
>TRBJ2-7|few|TRBV29-1|.
CSVESRAYEQYF
TGCAGCGTTGAGTCCAGGGCATACGAGCAGTACTTC
>TRBJ2-7|many|TRBV20-1|.
CSARSDLYEQYF
TGCAGTGCTAGATCCGACTTATACGAGCAGTACTTC
>TRBJ2-2|.|TRBV6-2/TRBV6-3|TRBD2
CASSRGGTYTGELFF
TGTGCCAGCAGTCGCGGGGGGACTTACACCGGGGAGCTGTTTTTT